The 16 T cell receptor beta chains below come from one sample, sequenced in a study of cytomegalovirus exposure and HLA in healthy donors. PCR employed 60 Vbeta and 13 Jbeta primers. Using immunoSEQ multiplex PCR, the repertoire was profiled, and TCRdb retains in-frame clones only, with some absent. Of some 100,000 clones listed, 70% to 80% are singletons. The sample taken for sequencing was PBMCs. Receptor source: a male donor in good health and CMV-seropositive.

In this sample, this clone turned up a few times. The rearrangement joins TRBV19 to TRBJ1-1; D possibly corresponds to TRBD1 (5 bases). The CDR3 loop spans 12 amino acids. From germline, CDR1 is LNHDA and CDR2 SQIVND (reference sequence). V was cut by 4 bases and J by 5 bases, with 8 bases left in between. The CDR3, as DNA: TGTGCCAGTAGTACGGGGGTTACTGAAGCTTTCTTT. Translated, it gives CASSTGVTEAFF.

CDR3 sequence reads: CASSFGQGYGYTF. The CDR3 DNA reads TGTGCCAGCAGCTTTGGACAGGGGTATGGCTACACCTTC. The genes are TRBV11-1 and TRBJ1-2, with 9 bases that match TRBD1. This CDR3 has 13 residues. The junction had 1 base not matched to a gene; V was cut back by 3 bases and J by 5 bases. In germline, CDR1 is SGHAT, CDR2 FQDESV (reference sequence). The whole variable domain, filled in from reference TRBV11-1 and TRBJ1-2, reads EAEVAQSPRYKITEKSQAVAFWCDPISGHATLYWYRQILGQGPELLVQFQDESVVDDSQLPKDRFSAERLKGVDSTLKIQPAELGDSAMYLCASSFGQGYGYTFGSGTRLTVV.

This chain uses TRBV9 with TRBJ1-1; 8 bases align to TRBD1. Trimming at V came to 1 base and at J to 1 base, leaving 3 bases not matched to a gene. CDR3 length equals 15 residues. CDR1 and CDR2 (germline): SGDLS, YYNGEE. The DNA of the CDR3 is TGTGCCAGCAGCGTATTCGGACAGGGGAACACTGAAGCTTTCTTT. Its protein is CASSVFGQGNTEAFF.

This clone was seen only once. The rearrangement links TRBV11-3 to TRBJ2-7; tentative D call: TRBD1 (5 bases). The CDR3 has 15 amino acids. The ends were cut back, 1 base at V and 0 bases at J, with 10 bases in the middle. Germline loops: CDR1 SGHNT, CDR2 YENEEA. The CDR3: CASSLAGKDSYEQYF. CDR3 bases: TGTGCCAGCAGCTTAGCAGGGAAGGACTCCTACGAGCAGTACTTC. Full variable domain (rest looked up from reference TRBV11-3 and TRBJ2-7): EAGVVQSPRYKIIEKKQPVAFWCNPISGHNTLYWYLQNLGQGPELLIRYENEEAVDDSQLPKDRFSAERLKGVDSTLKIQPAELGDSAVYLCASSLAGKDSYEQYFGPGTRLTVT.

CDR3 DNA: TGTGCCAGCAATCCCGGGGGGTTTTTCTCCTACGAGCAGTACTTC. Protein product: CASNPGGFFSYEQYF. The chain recombines TRBV6-1 with TRBJ2-7; 7 nucleotides align to TRBD2. The ends lost 7 bases at V and 0 bases at J; junction bases unmatched: 9. CDR1 MNHNS and CDR2 SASEGT come from the germline V gene. This CDR3 has 15 residues.

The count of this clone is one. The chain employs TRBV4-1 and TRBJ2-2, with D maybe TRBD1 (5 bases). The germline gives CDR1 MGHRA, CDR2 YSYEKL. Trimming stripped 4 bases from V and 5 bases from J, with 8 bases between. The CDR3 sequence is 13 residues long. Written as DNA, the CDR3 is TGCGCCAGCAGCCTACAGGTTACCGGGGAGCTGTTTTTT. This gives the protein CASSLQVTGELFF.

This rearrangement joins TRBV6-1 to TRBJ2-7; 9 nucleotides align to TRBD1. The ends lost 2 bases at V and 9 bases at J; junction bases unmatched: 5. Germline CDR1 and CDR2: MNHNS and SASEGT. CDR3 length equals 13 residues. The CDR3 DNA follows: TGTGCCAGCAGTGAATGGACAGGGGTGGTGCAGTACTTC. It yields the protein CASSEWTGVVQYF.

CDR3 residues: CASSLFGVEGYTF. The CDR3 bases are TGTGCCAGCAGTCTGTTCGGGGTTGAGGGCTACACCTTC. This rearrangement joins TRBV6-6 to TRBJ1-2; no firm D call. V lost 5 bases and J lost 8, with 15 bases in between. The germline gives CDR1 MNHNY, CDR2 SVGAGI (reference sequence). This CDR3 has 13 residues.

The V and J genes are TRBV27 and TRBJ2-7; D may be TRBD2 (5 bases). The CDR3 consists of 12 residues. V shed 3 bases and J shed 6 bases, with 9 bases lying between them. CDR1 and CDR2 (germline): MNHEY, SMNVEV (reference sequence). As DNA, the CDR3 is TGTGCCAGCAGTTTCGCCCGGGGCGAGCAGTACTTC. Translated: CASSFARGEQYF.

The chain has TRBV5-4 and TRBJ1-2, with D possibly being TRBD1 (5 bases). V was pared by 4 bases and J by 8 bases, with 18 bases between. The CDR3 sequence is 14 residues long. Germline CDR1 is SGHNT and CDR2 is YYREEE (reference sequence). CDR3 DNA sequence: TGTGCCAGCAGCACAGGACGGGAGATTTACGGCTACACCTTC. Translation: CASSTGREIYGYTF. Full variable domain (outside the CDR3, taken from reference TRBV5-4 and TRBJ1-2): ETGVTQSPTHLIKTRGQQVTLRCSSQSGHNTVSWYQQALGQGPQFIFQYYREEENGRGNFPPRFSGLQFPNYSSELNVNALELDDSALYLCASSTGREIYGYTFGSGTRLTVV.

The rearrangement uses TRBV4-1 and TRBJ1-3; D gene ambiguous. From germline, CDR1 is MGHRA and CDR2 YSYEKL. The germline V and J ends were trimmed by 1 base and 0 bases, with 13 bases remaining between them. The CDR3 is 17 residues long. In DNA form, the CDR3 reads TGCGCCAGCAGCCAAGTAGCGGTAACAGTCTCTGGAAACACCATATATTTT. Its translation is CASSQVAVTVSGNTIYF.

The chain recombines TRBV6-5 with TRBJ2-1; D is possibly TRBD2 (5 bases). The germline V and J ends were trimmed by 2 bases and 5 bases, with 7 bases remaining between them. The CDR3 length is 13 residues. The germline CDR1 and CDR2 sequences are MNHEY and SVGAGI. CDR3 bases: TGTGCCAGCAGTTACGCGGGTAACAATGAGCAGTTCTTC. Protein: CASSYAGNNEQFF.

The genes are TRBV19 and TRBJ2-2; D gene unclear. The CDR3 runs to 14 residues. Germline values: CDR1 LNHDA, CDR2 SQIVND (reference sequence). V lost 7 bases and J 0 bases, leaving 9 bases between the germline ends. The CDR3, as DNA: TGTGCCAGTACAGGTCAGGCGAACACCGGGGAGCTGTTTTTT. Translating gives CASTGQANTGELFF.

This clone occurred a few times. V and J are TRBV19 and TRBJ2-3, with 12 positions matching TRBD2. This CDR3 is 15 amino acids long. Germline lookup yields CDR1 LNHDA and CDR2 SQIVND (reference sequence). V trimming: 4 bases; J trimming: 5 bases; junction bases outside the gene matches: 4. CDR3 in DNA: TGTGCCAGTAGTACACTAGCGGGGGGCGGAGATACGCAGTATTTT. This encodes CASSTLAGGGDTQYF.

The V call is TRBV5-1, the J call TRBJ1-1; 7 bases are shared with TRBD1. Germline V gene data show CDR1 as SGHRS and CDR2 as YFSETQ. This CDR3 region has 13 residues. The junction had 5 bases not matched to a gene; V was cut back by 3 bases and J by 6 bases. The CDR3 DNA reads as TGCGCCAGCAGCTCCAGGGGGAGGCCTGAAGCTTTCTTT. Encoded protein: CASSSRGRPEAFF.

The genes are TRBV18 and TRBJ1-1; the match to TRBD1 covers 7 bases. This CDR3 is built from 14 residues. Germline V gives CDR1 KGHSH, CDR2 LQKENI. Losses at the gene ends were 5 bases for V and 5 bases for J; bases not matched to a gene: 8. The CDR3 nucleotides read TGTGCCAGCTCAACCCGACAGGGTCTGACTGAAGCTTTCTTT. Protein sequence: CASSTRQGLTEAFF.